The rows below give T cell receptor beta chains drawn from one sample of a study of blood T cell repertoires in COVID-19. The assay was immunoSEQ multiplex PCR, and TCRdb's table has in-frame clones only and misses some. The data hold more than 250,000 clones, with over 80% observed a single time. The specimen was peripheral blood. The source is a man aged 55 to 70 who had recovered from COVID-19. CDR3s include the opening cysteine and the closing phenylalanine or tryptophan. A D gene is named only where the DNA matches it firmly. A clone size is listed for some rows: how often the clone was seen (once, few, many), or a class if it is expanded.

clone_size: few
d_call: TRBD2
v_call: TRBV5-5
j_call: TRBJ2-5
cdr3_aa: CASSQGLASQETQYF
cdr3_nt: TGTGCCAGCAGCCAAGGACTAGCATCCCAAGAGACCCAGTACTTC

clone_size: -
d_call: -
v_call: TRBV9
j_call: TRBJ2-7
cdr3_aa: CASSVGYLGDEQYF
cdr3_nt: TGTGCCAGCAGCGTAGGCTATTTGGGAGACGAGCAGTACTTC

clone_size: -
d_call: TRBD1
v_call: TRBV2
j_call: TRBJ2-7
cdr3_aa: CASSTAGGAEQYF
cdr3_nt: TGTGCCAGCAGTACTGCAGGGGGCGCCGAGCAGTACTTC

clone_size: -
d_call: -
v_call: TRBV5-1
j_call: TRBJ2-2
cdr3_aa: CASMGEAGTGELFF
cdr3_nt: TGCGCCAGCATGGGGGAGGCTGGGACCGGGGAGCTGTTTTTT

clone_size: -
d_call: -
v_call: TRBV5-1
j_call: TRBJ1-1
cdr3_aa: CASSLFPGGNTEAFF
cdr3_nt: TGCGCCAGCAGCTTGTTCCCCGGAGGGAACACTGAAGCTTTCTTT

clone_size: once
d_call: -
v_call: TRBV5-1
j_call: TRBJ2-5
cdr3_aa: CASSSPLGQETQYF
cdr3_nt: TGCGCCAGCAGCTCCCCTCTAGGACAAGAGACCCAGTACTTC

clone_size: -
d_call: TRBD1
v_call: TRBV5-4
j_call: TRBJ2-5
cdr3_aa: CATHRGQGKETQYF
cdr3_nt: TGTGCCACTCATAGGGGACAGGGGAAAGAGACCCAGTACTTC

clone_size: -
d_call: TRBD2
v_call: TRBV6-1
j_call: TRBJ2-3
cdr3_aa: CASSEASVAGSTDTQYF
cdr3_nt: TGTGCCAGCAGTGAAGCCTCGGTAGCGGGCAGCACAGATACGCAGTATTTT

clone_size: -
d_call: -
v_call: TRBV6-5
j_call: TRBJ2-7
cdr3_aa: CASGHSSYEQYF
cdr3_nt: TGTGCCAGCGGGCACAGCTCCTACGAGCAGTACTTC

clone_size: -
d_call: TRBD1
v_call: TRBV6-5
j_call: TRBJ2-7
cdr3_aa: CASSYGGTGTYEQYF
cdr3_nt: TGTGCCAGCAGTTACGGGGGGACAGGTACCTACGAGCAGTACTTC

clone_size: -
d_call: TRBD2
v_call: TRBV25-1
j_call: TRBJ2-3
cdr3_aa: CASSVRGGLTDTQYF
cdr3_nt: TGTGCCAGCAGTGTCCGCGGGGGGTTGACAGATACGCAGTATTTT

clone_size: -
d_call: TRBD1
v_call: TRBV2
j_call: TRBJ2-6
cdr3_aa: CASIRDRSFSGANVLTF
cdr3_nt: TGTGCCAGCATTCGGGACAGGAGCTTCTCTGGGGCCAACGTCCTGACTTTC

clone_size: -
d_call: TRBD1
v_call: TRBV7-3
j_call: TRBJ2-3
cdr3_aa: CASSLSPGGGTDTQYF
cdr3_nt: TGTGCCAGCAGCTTAAGCCCAGGGGGAGGCACAGATACGCAGTATTTT

clone_size: -
d_call: -
v_call: TRBV5-4
j_call: TRBJ2-7
cdr3_aa: CASSLSQDSYEQYF
cdr3_nt: TGTGCCAGCAGCTTGAGTCAGGATTCCTACGAGCAGTACTTC

clone_size: -
d_call: TRBD1
v_call: TRBV6-6
j_call: TRBJ2-7
cdr3_aa: CASSRQSWQGAYEQYF
cdr3_nt: TGTGCCAGCAGTCGACAGTCGTGGCAGGGGGCCTACGAGCAGTACTTC

clone_size: -
d_call: -
v_call: TRBV9
j_call: TRBJ1-5
cdr3_aa: CASSKGVGGNQPQHF
cdr3_nt: TGTGCCAGCAGCAAGGGTGTAGGGGGCAATCAGCCCCAGCATTTT

clone_size: -
d_call: TRBD1
v_call: TRBV11-2
j_call: TRBJ2-7
cdr3_aa: CASSLGDRGSYEQYF
cdr3_nt: TGTGCCAGCAGCTTAGGGGACAGGGGGTCCTACGAGCAGTACTTC